This T cell receptor (beta chain) was recovered during a study of T cell responses to AZD1222 COVID-19 vaccine. Overall study results and limits: Most donors were white British and more were female, and clonal diversity was possibly underestimated.

Assay: immunoSEQ multiplex PCR; the TCRdb copy retains only in-frame clones and omits some. The table includes 250,000 to 300,000 clones, 94% detected once. A note on this clone: Its target is unknown. Other DNA variants within this sample encode the same CDR3.

The sequence derives from an adult who received the AZD1222 COVID-19 vaccine. The sequenced sample was peripheral blood, obtained 28 days after the second AZD1222 dose.

CDR3 in amino acids: CASSVVQNTEAFF. Written as DNA, the CDR3 is TGTGCCAGCAGCGTAGTACAGAACACTGAAGCTTTCTTT. The J gene is TRBJ1-1, the V gene TRBV9, with no clear D. Germline CDR1 is SGDLS and CDR2 is YYNGEE. The V and J ends lost 0 bases and 1 base respectively, with 4 bases between them. CDR3 length: 13 amino acids.